The 3 T cell receptor beta chains reported below all come from one sample, sequenced in a study of shared clonotypes between healthy human individuals. TCRdb's copy holds only in-frame clones and misses some; the assay was immunoSEQ multiplex PCR. This sample has about 1.1 million clones, with approximately 78% found just once. The sequenced material came from memory CD4+ T cells from PBMCs. Noted subset: CD45RA-negative fraction. The receptors originated from a man aged 18 to 35 in good health. Some clones in this sample may be carry-over from other donors' samples.

This rearrangement joins TRBV6-1 to TRBJ1-2, with D possibly TRBD1 on 6 matching bases. Germline loops: CDR1 MNHNS, CDR2 SASEGT. This CDR3 is 16 amino acids long. Trimming took 8 bases from V and 0 from J, leaving 19 bases between them. The CDR3 sequence is CASRGQIKFSNYGYTF. The CDR3 DNA sequence: TGTGCCAGCCGTGGACAGATTAAGTTTTCTAACTATGGCTACACCTTC.

The chain couples TRBV19 to TRBJ2-2; TRBD1 matches at 8 bases. Germline assignment: CDR1 LNHDA and CDR2 SQIVND (reference sequence). This CDR3 has 14 residues. The trim removed 6 bases at V and 6 bases at J, leaving 6 bases unmatched. This chain's CDR3 is CASRLDRVAGELFF. For the CDR3, the DNA is TGTGCCAGTAGGCTGGACAGGGTTGCCGGGGAGCTGTTTTTT.

V usage is TRBV29-1 and J usage is TRBJ2-1; TRBD2 matches 10 bases. The germline CDR1 and CDR2 sequences are SQVTM and ANQGSEA. This CDR3 region has 14 residues. J gave up 8 bases and V 3 bases, and 7 bases lay outside the gene matches. CDR3 residues: CSVDRLAGAYEQFF. For the CDR3, the DNA is TGCAGCGTTGATCGGCTAGCGGGAGCCTATGAGCAGTTCTTC.